This TCR beta chain comes out of a study of identical twins. TCRdb itself ran the 5' RACE reads through MiXCR, one entry per CDR3 protein. The repertoire holds about 530,000 distinct CDR3 sequences, roughly 15% seen once, with more than 0.4% in the top ten. The table lists this clonotype with many counts. As yet, its antigen is unknown. Study-level findings and limits: Clonotypes of the beta chain that were abundant in cord blood carried fewer insertions (memory repertoires showed none). Within monozygotic twins, out-of-frame TCR alpha sharing was underestimated by the models. Alpha sequences out of frame and shared by twins had excess low generation probability.

Trimming stripped 4 bases from V and 1 base from J, with 13 bases between. CDR1 SQVTM and CDR2 ANQGSEA come from the germline V gene. The CDR3 is 14 amino acids. Another study also made use of these data, one on yellow fever vaccine responses in identical twins.

Sequencing was performed on CD4+ T cells sorted from blood. The chain joins TRBV29-1 to TRBJ1-1; no reliable D call. The receptor was isolated from a woman aged 18-29 years in good health. The CDR3 DNA is TGCAGCGTTGGGGCCCGGACGGGGAACACTGAAGCTTTCTTT. Its protein product is CSVGARTGNTEAFF.